Listed below are T cell receptor beta chains from one sample, sequenced in a study of graft-versus-host responses after intestinal transplantation. The assay was immunoSEQ multiplex PCR, and TCRdb's table has in-frame clones only and misses some. The table shows 14,000 or so clones, with 77% occurring only once. This specimen consisted of ileum tissue, obtained just over 26 days after intestinal transplant. The receptors come from a human patient who received an intestinal transplant, so some T cells may come from the graft donor. Both conserved end residues are part of each CDR3. D genes are given only for firm matches. Expanded clones are given a class, and other clones once, few, many or no size at all.

>TRBD1|NA|TRBJ1-2|TRBV5-5
TGTGCCAGCAGCTTGGGGACAGGGGTAGATGGCTACACCTTC
CASSLGTGVDGYTF
>NA|NA|TRBJ1-6|TRBV14
TGTGCCAGCAGCCAAGGCCCCTTAACTGGCTATAATTCACCCCTCCACTTT
CASSQGPLTGYNSPLHF
>NA|NA|TRBJ2-2|TRBV5-4
TGTGCCTGTCGTCCGAACACCGGGGAGCTGTTTTTT
CACRPNTGELFF
>NA|NA|TRBJ2-1|TRBV6-5
TGTGCCAGCAGGGCCACAGGGAGCTCCTACAATGAGCAGTTCTTC
CASRATGSSYNEQFF
>TRBD1|NA|TRBJ2-5|TRBV2
TGTGCCGGGTGGACAGGCATAAATCAAGAGACCCAGTACTTC
CAGWTGINQETQYF
>NA|NA|TRBJ2-2|TRBV6-1
TGTGCCAGCAGTGTCGACTCCGAGACTCGGAACACCGGGGAGCTGTTTTTT
CASSVDSETRNTGELFF
>NA|few|TRBJ1-1|TRBV28
TGTGCCAGCAAAGTTGGGCAAACTGAAGCTTTCTTT
CASKVGQTEAFF
>NA|NA|TRBJ1-5|TRBV2
TGTGCCAGCAGAGGTGGCAGGGAGGGGAAAAATCAGCCCCAGCATTTT
CASRGGREGKNQPQHF
>NA|NA|TRBJ1-2|TRBV28
TGTGCCAGCAGTTTGGGCAGGCCTAACTATGGCTACACCTTC
CASSLGRPNYGYTF
>NA|NA|TRBJ2-1|TRBV5-1
TGCGCCAGCAGCTACGGAGGGTACAATGAGCAGTTCTTC
CASSYGGYNEQFF
>NA|NA|TRBJ2-1|TRBV7-9
TGTGCCAGCAGCCCGGTACGTAACAGGGACGTCGGTGAGCAGTTCTTC
CASSPVRNRDVGEQFF
>TRBD1|once|TRBJ1-2|TRBV11-2
TGTGCCAGCAGCAGGCCGGGACAGGGGAGCGGAGGCTACACCTTC
CASSRPGQGSGGYTF